Below, 12 T cell receptor beta chains from the same sample are listed, as sequenced in a study of shared clonotypes between healthy human individuals. The data were produced by immunoSEQ multiplex PCR, yet TCRdb's version contains in-frame clones alone and is incomplete. Here the sample spans over 400,000 clones, over 70% being singletons. The sequenced sample consisted of PBMCs. These receptors all come from a woman in her thirties or forties in good health. Some clones in this sample may be carry-over from other donors' samples.

V and J are TRBV11-3 and TRBJ2-7; TRBD1 matches at 10 bases. V lost 5 bases to trimming and J lost 5 bases; unmatched junction nucleotides: 9. This CDR3 has 15 residues. The germline V gene has CDR1 SGHNT and CDR2 YENEEA. CDR3 region: CASSISSDRGHEQYF. The CDR3 DNA is TGTGCCAGCAGCATATCCTCAGACAGGGGGCACGAGCAGTACTTC.

The chain couples TRBV19 to TRBJ2-2; D perhaps matches TRBD2 (5 bases). CDR1 is LNHDA and CDR2 is SQIVND in the germline V gene (reference sequence). Trimming took off 4 bases at V and 1 base at J, with 10 bases between the two ends. The CDR3 length is 15 residues. Here the CDR3 reads CASSTRAVNTGELFF. DNA of the CDR3: TGTGCCAGTAGTACAAGAGCGGTGAACACCGGGGAGCTGTTTTTT.

The CDR3 sequence is CASSPGATNEKLFF. The CDR3 region has the DNA TGTGCCAGCAGCCCCGGGGCTACCAATGAAAAACTGTTTTTT. The chain is built from TRBV4-2 and TRBJ1-4; tentative D call: TRBD1 (5 bases). The length of the CDR3 is 14 residues. Germline assignment: CDR1 LGHNA and CDR2 YNFKEQ. V was trimmed by 4 bases and J by 5 bases, leaving 11 bases between them.

The chain recombines TRBV7-9 with TRBJ2-1; 9 bases agree with TRBD1. V was pared by 6 bases and J by 6 bases, with 12 bases of the junction left unmatched. Germline V gene sequence: CDR1 SEHNR, CDR2 FQNEAQ (reference sequence). The CDR3 is made up of 16 amino acids. This CDR3 is CASSSTGTGIGNEQFF. Here the CDR3 DNA reads TGTGCCAGCAGTTCAACCGGGACAGGGATAGGCAATGAGCAGTTCTTC.

As regards this clone: A read error is the likely source, as a far larger clone sits one nucleotide away. The rearrangement links TRBV5-1 to TRBJ2-5; D is unclear. The V gene lost 3 bases and the J gene lost 1 base, with 13 bases spanning the gap. Germline CDR1 is SGHRS and CDR2 is YFSETQ. The CDR3 consists of 15 residues. The CDR3 region is CASSSLQVAQETQYF. The CDR3, as DNA: TGCGCCAGCAGCTCCCTTCAGGTGGCCCAAGAGACCCAGTACTTC. Variable domain in full (rest from reference TRBV5-1 and TRBJ2-5): KAGVTQTPRYLIKTRGQQVTLSCSPISGHRSVSWYQQTPGQGLQFLFEYFSETQRNKGNFPGRFSGRQFSNSRSEMNVSTLELGDSALYLCASSSLQVAQETQYFGPGTRLLVL.

V gene TRBV5-6 combines with J gene TRBJ2-7; TRBD1 matches 7 bases. Per the germline V gene, CDR1 is SGHDT and CDR2 is YYEEEE. The CDR3 is 14 amino acids. Germline trimming cut 4 bases from V and 0 bases from J; bases unmatched to any gene: 4. In DNA, the CDR3 is TGTGCCAGCAGCCCCGGGACAGCCTCCTACGAGCAGTACTTC. Protein: CASSPGTASYEQYF.

This clone occurred a few times. This likely stems from a read error, as it lies one base from a far larger clone. This chain joins TRBV30 and TRBJ2-2; 10 bases fit TRBD2. Germline V gene lookup returns CDR1 GTSNPN and CDR2 SVGIG (reference sequence). The V gene end was trimmed by 2 bases and the J gene end by 7 bases; junction bases not matched to a gene: 7. This CDR3 has 15 amino acids. The CDR3 bases are TGTGCCTGGAGTAGCGGGAGGGCCCCAGTCGGGGAGCTGTTTTTT. Its protein product is CAWSSGRAPVGELFF. Drawing the rest from reference TRBV30 and TRBJ2-2, the complete variable domain is SQTIHQWPATLVQPVGSPLSLECTVEGTSNPNLYWYRQAAGRGLQLLFYSVGIGQISSEVPQNLSASRPQDRQFILSSKKLLLSDSGFYLCAWSSGRAPVGELFFGEGSRLTVL.

This chain links TRBV6-5 with TRBJ2-3; D might be TRBD1 (5 bases). Germline V lookup: CDR1 MNHEY, CDR2 SVGAGI. Trimming shortened V by 8 bases and J by 2 bases, and 17 bases separated the two germline ends. The CDR3 has 15 amino acids. The DNA of the CDR3 is TGTGCCAGCGGCAATGGGGCCGGTAACACAGATACGCAGTATTTT. Its protein product is CASGNGAGNTDTQYF.

The chain is built from TRBV19 and TRBJ1-4, with 9 nucleotides matching TRBD1. This CDR3 is built from 15 residues. Looked up from germline, CDR1 is LNHDA and CDR2 is SQIVND (reference sequence). V lost 6 bases to trimming and J lost 5 bases; unmatched junction nucleotides: 7. The CDR3 reads CASSTRGQGNEKLFF. The CDR3 DNA follows: TGTGCCAGTAGCACGAGGGGACAGGGAAATGAAAAACTGTTTTTT.

The chain joins TRBV7-2 to TRBJ2-7; 7 nucleotides line up with TRBD2. Trimming at V came to 5 bases and at J to 4 bases, leaving 11 bases not matched to a gene. CDR3 length equals 15 residues. Germline V gene lookup returns CDR1 SGHTA and CDR2 FQGNSA. CDR3 residues: CASSPTASGAYEQYF. CDR3 DNA sequence: TGTGCCAGCAGCCCCACGGCTAGCGGAGCATACGAGCAGTACTTC.

This clone was detected a few times. The genes are TRBV9 and TRBJ1-2; no reliable D call. Trimming shortened V by 0 bases and J by 5 bases, and 14 bases separated the two germline ends. Germline values: CDR1 SGDLS, CDR2 YYNGEE. CDR3 length equals 15 residues. The CDR3 is CASSVAPSSGYGYTF. The CDR3 DNA follows: TGTGCCAGCAGCGTAGCTCCGAGCTCGGGGTATGGCTACACCTTC. The whole variable domain, filled in from reference TRBV9 and TRBJ1-2, reads DSGVTQTPKHLITATGQRVTLRCSPRSGDLSVYWYQQSLDQGLQFLIQYYNGEERAKGNILERFSAQQFPDLHSELNLSSLELGDSALYFCASSVAPSSGYGYTFGSGTRLTVV.

This clone was detected many times. Other DNA sequences in the same sample also yield this CDR3. The chain recombines TRBV7-2 with TRBJ2-7, with 9 bases matching TRBD2. Germline trimming cut 4 bases from V and 6 bases from J; bases unmatched to any gene: 7. In germline, CDR1 is SGHTA, CDR2 FQGNSA. CDR3 length: 14 amino acids. Here the CDR3 reads CASSSSSGTSEQYF. Here the CDR3 DNA reads TGTGCCAGCAGCTCTTCTAGCGGGACGAGCGAGCAGTACTTC.